One TCR beta chain is described in this entry. The specificity of this receptor is unknown. The input lacks base qualities; no much larger clone sits a single base away. TCRbeta CDR3 regions were amplified from genomic DNA using the immunoSEQ Assay, a bias-controlled multiplex PCR. The paper's processing steps were these. Within the assay, amplification of reference gene primers was used to estimate how many nucleated cells each sample contained. Sequence reads were collapsed and filtered to measure the absolute abundance of every unique TCRbeta CDR3 rearrangement. For each sample, productive Simpson clonality was calculated as the square root of Simpson's diversity index over productive rearrangements. Here the immuneACCESS table is served through TCRdb, limited to in-frame sequences with V and J called. Missing clones are a known gap in these copies; in checked studies unresolved V genes cover under half, and the rest lacks a known reason. Clonal size and the V and J genes are those of that table, whereas D and trimming came from the DNA. Across this sample there are tens of thousands of clones, with over 90% seen only once. About 0.85% of the sample belongs to the ten largest clones.

Collaborating institutions collected whole blood in K2EDTA tubes following their own protocols. Collaborator samples were shipped for TCRbeta analysis as frozen whole blood, isolated PBMCs, or DNA extracted from either sample type. These data are taken from a study of blood T cell repertoires in COVID-19 (dated by TCRdb to about 2020). Background for the entire study: Samples from collaborators originated in the United States, Italy and Spain and spanned both the acute and convalescent phases of COVID-19. The prospective study material was composed of cDNA or gDNA derived from T cells, B-cell-depleted T cells, or PBMCs. Subjects who had been exposed to COVID-19, were actively infected with it, or had recovered from it provided the deeply sampled blood TCRbeta repertoires that made up the dataset. The repertoires were released in a freely available public database meant as a resource for research on the immune response to SARS-CoV-2. The samples were drawn from two sources: the first 160 participants of the ongoing ImmuneRACE study, and 1,000 to 1,500 subjects contributed by 6 global collaborators. Sample metadata almost always included a de-identified subject ID, COVID-19 status, age in years and sex. HLA class I and class II types, where available, came from metadata supplied by the sample provider rather than from assay-based typing.

Overall results and qualifications from the work: Clinical and demographic metadata were provided uncurated, with the amount varying by source and participant.

From the cysteine up to the phenylalanine, the CDR3 has a length of 15 residues. This entry keeps only the CDR3 DNA: 45 bases, framed from base 1. CDR1 and CDR2, looked up from the germline V gene (reference sequence), are LGHDT and YNNKEL. V sheds 0 bases and J sheds 6 bases, leaving 12 bases between their ends. The chain is made from TRBV3-1 (or the pseudogene TRBV3-2) and TRBJ1-5; TRBD1 could be the D gene, as 5 bases match. The material sequenced was peripheral blood. The source is a male donor with active COVID-19. For the CDR3, the sequence is CASSQDLQEVQPQHF. The nucleotide sequence is given as TGTGCCAGCAGCCAAGATTTACAGGAAGTTCAGCCCCAGCATTTT.